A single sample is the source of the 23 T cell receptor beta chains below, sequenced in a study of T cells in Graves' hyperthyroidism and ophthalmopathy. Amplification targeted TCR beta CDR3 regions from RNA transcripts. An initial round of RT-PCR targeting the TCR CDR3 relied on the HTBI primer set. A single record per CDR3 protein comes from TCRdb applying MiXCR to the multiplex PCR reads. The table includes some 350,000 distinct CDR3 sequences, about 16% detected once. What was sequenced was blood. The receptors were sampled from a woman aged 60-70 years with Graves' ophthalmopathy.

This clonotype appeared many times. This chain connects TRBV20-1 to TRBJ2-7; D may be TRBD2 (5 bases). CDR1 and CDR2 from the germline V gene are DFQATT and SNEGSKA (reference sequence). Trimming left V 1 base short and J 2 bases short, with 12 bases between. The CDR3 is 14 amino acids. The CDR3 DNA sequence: TGCAGTGCTAGAGTGGCCAGCGGTCCCTACGAGCAGTACTTC. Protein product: CSARVASGPYEQYF.

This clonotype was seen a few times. In DNA, the CDR3 is TGTGCCAGCAGCGTAGCCATCGCGAACACCGGGGAGCTGTTTTTT. The encoded protein is CASSVAIANTGELFF. The chain carries TRBV9 and TRBJ2-2, with D unclear. The V gene's germline CDR1 is SGDLS and CDR2 YYNGEE. V lost 0 bases and J 0 bases, leaving 6 bases between the germline ends. The CDR3 loop spans 15 amino acids.

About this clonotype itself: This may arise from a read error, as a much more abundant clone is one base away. The CDR3: CASSSDLVGNGQYF. CDR3 DNA sequence: TGTGCCAGCAGCTCAGACTTAGTCGGTAACGGGCAGTACTTC. The rearrangement links TRBV11-2 to TRBJ2-7; D unclear. The CDR3 is made up of 14 amino acids. Trimming took 4 bases from V and 9 from J, leaving 19 bases between them. CDR1 is SGHAT and CDR2 is FQNNGV in the germline V gene.

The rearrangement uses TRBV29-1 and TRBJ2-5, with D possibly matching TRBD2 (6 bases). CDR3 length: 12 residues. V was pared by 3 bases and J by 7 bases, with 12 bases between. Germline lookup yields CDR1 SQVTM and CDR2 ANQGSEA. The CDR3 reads CSVETVGGTQYF. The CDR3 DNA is TGCAGCGTTGAGACAGTGGGGGGGACCCAGTACTTC.

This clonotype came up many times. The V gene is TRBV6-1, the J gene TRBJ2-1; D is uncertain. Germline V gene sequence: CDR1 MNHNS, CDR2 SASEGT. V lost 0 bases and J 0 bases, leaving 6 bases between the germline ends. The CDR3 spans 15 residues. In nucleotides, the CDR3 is TGTGCCAGCAGTGAAGCACCTAGCTCCTACAATGAGCAGTTCTTC. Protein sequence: CASSEAPSSYNEQFF.

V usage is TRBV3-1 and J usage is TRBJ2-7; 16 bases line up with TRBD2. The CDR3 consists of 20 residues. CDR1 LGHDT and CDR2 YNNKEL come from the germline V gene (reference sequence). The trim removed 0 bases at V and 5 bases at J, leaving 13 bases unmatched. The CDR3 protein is CASSQDMGLAGGPIENEQYF. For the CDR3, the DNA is TGTGCCAGCAGCCAAGATATGGGACTAGCGGGAGGGCCGATCGAGAACGAGCAGTACTTC.

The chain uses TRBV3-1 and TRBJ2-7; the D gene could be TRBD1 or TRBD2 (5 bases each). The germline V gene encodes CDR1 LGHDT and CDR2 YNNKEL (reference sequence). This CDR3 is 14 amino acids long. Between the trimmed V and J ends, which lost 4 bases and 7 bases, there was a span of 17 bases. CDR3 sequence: CASSPGTAMGEQYF. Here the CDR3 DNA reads TGTGCCAGCAGCCCCGGGACGGCAATGGGGGAGCAGTACTTC.

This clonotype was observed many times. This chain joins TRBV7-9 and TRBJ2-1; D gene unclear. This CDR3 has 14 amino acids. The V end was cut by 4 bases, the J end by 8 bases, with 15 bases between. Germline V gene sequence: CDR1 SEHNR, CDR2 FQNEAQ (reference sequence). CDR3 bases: TGTGCCAGCAGCTCAGTAACTGCCGCCTATGAGCAGTTCTTC. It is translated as CASSSVTAAYEQFF.

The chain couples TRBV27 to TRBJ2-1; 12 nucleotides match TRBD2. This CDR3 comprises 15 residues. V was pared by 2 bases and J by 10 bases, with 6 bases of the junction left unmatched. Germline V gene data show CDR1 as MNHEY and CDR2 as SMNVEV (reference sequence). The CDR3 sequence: CASSLLAGGPVEQFF. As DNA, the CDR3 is TGTGCCAGCAGTTTACTAGCGGGAGGGCCAGTCGAGCAGTTCTTC.

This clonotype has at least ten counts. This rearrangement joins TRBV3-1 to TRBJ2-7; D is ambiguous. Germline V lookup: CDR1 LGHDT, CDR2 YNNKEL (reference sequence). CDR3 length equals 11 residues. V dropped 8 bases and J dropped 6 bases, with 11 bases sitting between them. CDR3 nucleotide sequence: TGTGCCAGCCGTGGGCTGGGCGAGCAGTACTTC. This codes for CASRGLGEQYF.

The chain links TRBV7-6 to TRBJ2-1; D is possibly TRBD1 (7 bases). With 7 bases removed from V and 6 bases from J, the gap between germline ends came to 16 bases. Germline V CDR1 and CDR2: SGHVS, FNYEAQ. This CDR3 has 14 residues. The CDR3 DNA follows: TGTGCCAGCAACCAAGGCAGGGGGGCCAATGAGCAGTTCTTC. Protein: CASNQGRGANEQFF.

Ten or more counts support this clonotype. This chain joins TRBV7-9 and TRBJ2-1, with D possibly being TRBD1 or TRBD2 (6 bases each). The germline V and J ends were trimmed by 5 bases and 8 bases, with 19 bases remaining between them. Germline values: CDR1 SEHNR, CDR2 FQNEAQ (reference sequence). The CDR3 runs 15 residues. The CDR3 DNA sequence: TGTGCCAGCAGCGTAGGGGGGACCCCAGATGATGAGCAGTTCTTC. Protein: CASSVGGTPDDEQFF.

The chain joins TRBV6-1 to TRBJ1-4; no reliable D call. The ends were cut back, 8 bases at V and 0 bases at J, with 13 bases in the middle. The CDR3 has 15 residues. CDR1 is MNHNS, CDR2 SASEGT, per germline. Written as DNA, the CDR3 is TGTGCCAGCGGGAGGGCCTCTCCAACTAATGAAAAACTGTTTTTT. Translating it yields CASGRASPTNEKLFF.

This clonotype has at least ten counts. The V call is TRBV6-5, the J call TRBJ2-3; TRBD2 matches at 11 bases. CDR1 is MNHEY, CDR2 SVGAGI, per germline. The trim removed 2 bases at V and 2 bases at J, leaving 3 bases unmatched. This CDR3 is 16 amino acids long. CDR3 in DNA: TGTGCCAGCAGTTACCCACTAGCGGGGGCCACAGATACGCAGTATTTT. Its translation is CASSYPLAGATDTQYF.

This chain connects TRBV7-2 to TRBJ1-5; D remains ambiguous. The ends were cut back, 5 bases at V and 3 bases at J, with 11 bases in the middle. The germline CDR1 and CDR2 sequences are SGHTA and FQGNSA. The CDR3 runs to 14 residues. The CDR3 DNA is TGTGCCAGCAGCCTCATGGTGAACAATCAGCCCCAGCATTTT. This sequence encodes CASSLMVNNQPQHF.

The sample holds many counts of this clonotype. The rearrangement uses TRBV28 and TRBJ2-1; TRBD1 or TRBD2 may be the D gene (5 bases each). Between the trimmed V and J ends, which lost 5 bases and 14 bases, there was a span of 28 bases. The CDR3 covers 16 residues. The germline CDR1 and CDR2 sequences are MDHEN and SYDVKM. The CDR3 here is CASSIPRPLEGPREFF. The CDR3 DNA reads TGTGCCAGCAGTATCCCTCGGCCCCTCGAGGGGCCTAGGGAGTTCTTC.

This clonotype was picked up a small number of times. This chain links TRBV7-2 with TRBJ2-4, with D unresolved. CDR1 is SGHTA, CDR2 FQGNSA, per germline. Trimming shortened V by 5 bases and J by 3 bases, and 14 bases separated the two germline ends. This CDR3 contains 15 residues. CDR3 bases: TGTGCCAGCAGCGCGTCTAACGTCCTCAAAAACATTCAGTACTTC. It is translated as CASSASNVLKNIQYF.

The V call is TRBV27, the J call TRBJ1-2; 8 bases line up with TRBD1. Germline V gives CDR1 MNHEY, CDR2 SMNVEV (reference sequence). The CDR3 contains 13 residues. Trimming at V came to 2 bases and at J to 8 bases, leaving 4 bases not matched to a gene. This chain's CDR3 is CASSLTRGRGYTF. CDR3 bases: TGTGCCAGCAGTTTAACCAGGGGGCGCGGCTACACCTTC.

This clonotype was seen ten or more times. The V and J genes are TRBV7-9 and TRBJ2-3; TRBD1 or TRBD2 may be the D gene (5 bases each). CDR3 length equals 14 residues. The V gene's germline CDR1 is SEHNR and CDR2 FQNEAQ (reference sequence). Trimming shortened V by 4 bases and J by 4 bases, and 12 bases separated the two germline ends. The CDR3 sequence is CASSYGAQPDTQYF. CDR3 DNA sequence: TGTGCCAGCAGCTACGGGGCCCAGCCAGATACGCAGTATTTT. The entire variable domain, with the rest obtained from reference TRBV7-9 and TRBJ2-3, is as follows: DTGVSQNPRHKITKRGQNVTFRCDPISEHNRLYWYRQTLGQGPEFLTYFQNEAQLEKSRLLSDRFSAERPKGSFSTLEIQRTEQGDSAMYLCASSYGAQPDTQYFGPGTRLTVL.

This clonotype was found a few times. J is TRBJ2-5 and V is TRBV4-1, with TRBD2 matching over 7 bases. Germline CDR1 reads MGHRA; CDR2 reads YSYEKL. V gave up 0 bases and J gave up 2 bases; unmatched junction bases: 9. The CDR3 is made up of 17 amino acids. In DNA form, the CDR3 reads TGCGCCAGCAGCCAAGATTTGGCCCTAGCGGCACAAGAGACCCAGTACTTC. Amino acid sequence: CASSQDLALAAQETQYF.

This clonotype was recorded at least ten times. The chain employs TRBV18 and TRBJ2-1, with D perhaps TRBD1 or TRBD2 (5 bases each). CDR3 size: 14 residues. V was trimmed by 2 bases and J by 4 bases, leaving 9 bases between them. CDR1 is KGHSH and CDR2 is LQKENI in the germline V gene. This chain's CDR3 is CASSPGTVYNEQFF. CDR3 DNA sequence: TGTGCCAGCTCACCAGGGACGGTATACAATGAGCAGTTCTTC.

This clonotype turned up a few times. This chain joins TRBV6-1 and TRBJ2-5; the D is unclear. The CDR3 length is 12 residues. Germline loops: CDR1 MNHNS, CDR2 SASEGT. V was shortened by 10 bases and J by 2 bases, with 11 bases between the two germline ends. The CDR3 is CATSRAQETQYF. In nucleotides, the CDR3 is TGTGCCACCTCGCGCGCACAAGAGACCCAGTACTTC.

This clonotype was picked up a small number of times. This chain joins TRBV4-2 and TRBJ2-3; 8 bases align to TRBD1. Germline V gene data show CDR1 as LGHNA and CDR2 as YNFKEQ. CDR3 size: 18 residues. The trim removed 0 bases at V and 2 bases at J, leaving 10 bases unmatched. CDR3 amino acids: CASSQDAGGYGNTDTQYF. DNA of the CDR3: TGTGCCAGCAGCCAAGATGCAGGGGGCTACGGGAACACAGATACGCAGTATTTT.